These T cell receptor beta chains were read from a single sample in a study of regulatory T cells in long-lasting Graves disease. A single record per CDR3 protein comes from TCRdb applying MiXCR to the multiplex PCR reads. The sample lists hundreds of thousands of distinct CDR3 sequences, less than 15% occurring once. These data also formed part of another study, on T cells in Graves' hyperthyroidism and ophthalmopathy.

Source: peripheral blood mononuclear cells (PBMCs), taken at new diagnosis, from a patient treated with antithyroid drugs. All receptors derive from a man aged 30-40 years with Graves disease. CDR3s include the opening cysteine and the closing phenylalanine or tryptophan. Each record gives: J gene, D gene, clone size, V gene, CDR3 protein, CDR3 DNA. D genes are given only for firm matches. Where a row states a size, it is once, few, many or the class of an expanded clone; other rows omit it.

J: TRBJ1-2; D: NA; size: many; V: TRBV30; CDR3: CASRGVTNGYTF; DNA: TGTGCCTCTCGGGGGGTTACGAATGGCTACACCTTC
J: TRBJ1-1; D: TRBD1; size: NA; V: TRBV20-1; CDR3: CSARDRAGGIEAFF; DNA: TGCAGTGCTAGAGATAGGGCAGGGGGTATTGAAGCTTTCTTT
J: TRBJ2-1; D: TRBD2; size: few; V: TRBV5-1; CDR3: CASSRGGGPPSGGVQFF; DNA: TGCGCCAGCAGCCGGGGGGGGGGACCGCCTAGCGGAGGGGTGCAGTTCTTC
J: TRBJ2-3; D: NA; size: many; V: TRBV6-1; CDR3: CASSEAGWGSTSTDTQYF; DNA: TGTGCCAGCAGTGAAGCGGGTTGGGGCTCCACTAGCACAGATACGCAGTATTTT
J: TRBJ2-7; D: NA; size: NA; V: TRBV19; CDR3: CASSIDRGSDEQYF; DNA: TGTGCCAGTAGTATTGATAGAGGTTCGGATGAGCAGTACTTC
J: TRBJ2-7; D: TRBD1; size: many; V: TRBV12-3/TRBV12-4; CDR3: CASSAHRRGPNEQYF; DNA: TGTGCCAGCAGTGCACACCGCAGGGGGCCGAACGAGCAGTACTTC
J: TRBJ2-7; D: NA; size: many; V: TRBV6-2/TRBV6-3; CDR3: CASDTGYFSYEQYF; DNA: TGTGCCAGCGATACAGGCTACTTCTCCTACGAGCAGTACTTC
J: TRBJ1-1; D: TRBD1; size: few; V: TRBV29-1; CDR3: CSTAGGGTEAFF; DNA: TGCAGCACCGCAGGGGGCGGCACTGAAGCTTTCTTT
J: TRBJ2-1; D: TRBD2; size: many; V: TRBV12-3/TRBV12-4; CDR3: CASSLLGREVNNEQFF; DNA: TGTGCCAGCAGTTTACTCGGGAGGGAAGTTAACAATGAGCAGTTCTTC
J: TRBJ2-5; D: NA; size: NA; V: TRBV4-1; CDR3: CASSQETGKETQYF; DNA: TGCGCCAGCAGCCAAGAAACAGGGAAAGAGACCCAGTACTTC
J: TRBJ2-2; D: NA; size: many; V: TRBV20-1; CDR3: CSARVVGFTGELFF; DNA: TGCAGTGCTAGAGTAGTAGGCTTCACCGGGGAGCTGTTTTTT
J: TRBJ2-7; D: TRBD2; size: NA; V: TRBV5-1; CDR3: CASSFGAGGPGYEQYF; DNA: TGCGCCAGCAGCTTTGGAGCGGGAGGGCCCGGCTACGAGCAGTACTTC
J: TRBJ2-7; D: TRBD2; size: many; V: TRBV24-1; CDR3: CATSKAGGSYEQYF; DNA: TGTGCCACCAGTAAAGCGGGAGGCTCCTACGAGCAGTACTTC
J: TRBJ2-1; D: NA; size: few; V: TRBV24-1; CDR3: CATSDVPGKSSYNEQFF; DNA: TGTGCCACCAGTGATGTACCAGGGAAGAGCTCCTACAATGAGCAGTTCTTC
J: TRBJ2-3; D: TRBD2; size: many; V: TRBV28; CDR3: CASSQSIGLLAGF; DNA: TGTGCCAGCAGCCAAAGTATTGGGCTCTTAGCGGGTTTT
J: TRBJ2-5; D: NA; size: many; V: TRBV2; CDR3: CASSERSGPPYF; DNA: TGTGCCAGCAGTGAAAGGTCGGGACCCCCCTACTTC
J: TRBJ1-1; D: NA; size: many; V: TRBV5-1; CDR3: CASSDPPWMNTEAFF; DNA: TGCGCCAGCTCAGACCCCCCATGGATGAACACTGAAGCTTTCTTT
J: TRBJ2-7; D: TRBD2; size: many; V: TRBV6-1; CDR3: CASTHGLAGPRTHFYEQYF; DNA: TGTGCCAGCACCCACGGACTAGCGGGCCCCCGGACCCATTTTTACGAGCAGTACTTC
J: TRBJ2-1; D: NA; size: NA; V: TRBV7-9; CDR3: CASSLARRLRPPYNEQFF; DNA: TGTGCCAGCAGCTTAGCGCGCCGGCTTAGGCCGCCCTACAATGAGCAGTTCTTC
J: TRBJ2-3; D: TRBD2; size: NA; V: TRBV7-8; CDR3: CASSPGTSSFSTDTQYF; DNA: TGTGCCAGCAGCCCCGGGACTAGCTCTTTTAGCACAGATACGCAGTATTTT
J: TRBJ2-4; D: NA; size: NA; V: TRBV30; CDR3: CAWSVKGHENIQYF; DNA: TGTGCCTGGAGTGTCAAGGGCCACGAAAACATTCAGTACTTC
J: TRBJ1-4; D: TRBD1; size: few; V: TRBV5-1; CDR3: CASSLFGTGENEKLFF; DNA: TGCGCCAGCAGCTTGTTTGGGACAGGGGAGAATGAAAAACTGTTTTTT
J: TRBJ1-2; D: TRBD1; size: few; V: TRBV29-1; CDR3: CSTQGAYGYTF; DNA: TGCAGCACCCAGGGGGCGTACGGCTACACCTTC
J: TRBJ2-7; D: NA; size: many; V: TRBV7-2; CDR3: CASSIVTDEQYF; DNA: TGTGCCAGCAGCATTGTTACGGACGAGCAGTACTTC
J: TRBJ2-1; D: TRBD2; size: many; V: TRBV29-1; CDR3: CSVIRLAGGNEQFF; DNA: TGCAGCGTGATTAGACTAGCGGGAGGCAATGAGCAGTTCTTC
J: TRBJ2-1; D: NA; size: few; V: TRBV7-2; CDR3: CASSPGQWTSNEQFF; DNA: TGTGCCAGTAGTCCCGGACAGTGGACTTCCAATGAGCAGTTCTTC
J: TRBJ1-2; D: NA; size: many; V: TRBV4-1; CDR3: CASSPRGFGGYTF; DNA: TGCGCCAGCAGCCCTCGAGGCTTCGGGGGCTACACCTTC
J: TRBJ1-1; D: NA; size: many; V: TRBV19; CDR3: CASSTEAFF; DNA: TGTGCCAGTAGCACTGAAGCTTTCTTT
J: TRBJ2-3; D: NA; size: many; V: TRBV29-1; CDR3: CSVVGQYTDTQYF; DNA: TGCAGCGTTGTTGGGCAGTACACAGATACGCAGTATTTT
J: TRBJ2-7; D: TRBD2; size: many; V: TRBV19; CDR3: CASTPRGEGDEQYF; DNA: TGTGCCAGTACTCCCCGGGGGGAAGGGGACGAGCAGTACTTC
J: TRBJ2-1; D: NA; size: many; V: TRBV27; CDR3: CASSLSWPVYNEQFF; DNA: TGTGCCAGCAGTTTATCCTGGCCGGTCTACAATGAGCAGTTCTTC
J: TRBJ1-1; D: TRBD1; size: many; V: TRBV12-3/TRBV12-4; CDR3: CASCRQGDTEAFF; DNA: TGTGCCAGCTGTCGACAGGGCGACACTGAAGCTTTCTTT
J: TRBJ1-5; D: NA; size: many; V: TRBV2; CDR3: CASSVGGIGNQPQHF; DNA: TGTGCCAGCAGTGTCGGAGGGATCGGCAATCAGCCCCAGCATTTT
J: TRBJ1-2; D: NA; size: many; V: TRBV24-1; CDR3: CATSDLGGYGYTF; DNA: TGTGCCACCAGTGATTTGGGGGGCTATGGCTACACCTTC
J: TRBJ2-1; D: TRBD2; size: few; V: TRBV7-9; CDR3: CASSLAQGLVISDEQFF; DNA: TGTGCCAGCAGCTTAGCGCAGGGACTAGTGATTAGCGATGAGCAGTTCTTC
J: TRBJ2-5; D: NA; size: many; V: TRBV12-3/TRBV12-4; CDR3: CASSFHREETQYF; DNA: TGTGCCAGCAGCTTTCACAGGGAAGAGACCCAGTACTTC
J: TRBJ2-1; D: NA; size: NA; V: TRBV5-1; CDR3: CASSRQVNNEQFF; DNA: TGCGCCAGCAGCCGTCAGGTGAATAATGAGCAGTTCTTC
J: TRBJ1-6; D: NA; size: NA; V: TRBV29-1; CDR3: CSVQAQGHSPLHF; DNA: TGCAGCGTTCAGGCTCAGGGTCATTCACCCCTCCACTTT
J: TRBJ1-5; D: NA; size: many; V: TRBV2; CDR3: CASSDLWGGTVQPQHF; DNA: TGTGCCAGCAGTGACCTCTGGGGAGGGACGGTTCAGCCCCAGCATTTT
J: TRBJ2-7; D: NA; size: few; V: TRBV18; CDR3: CASSLRGDSYEQYF; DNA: TGTGCCAGCTCACTCCGGGGTGACTCCTACGAGCAGTACTTC
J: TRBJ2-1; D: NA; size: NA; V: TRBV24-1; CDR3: CATSDLGLGYEQFF; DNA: TGTGCCACCAGTGATTTAGGGCTAGGGTATGAGCAGTTCTTC
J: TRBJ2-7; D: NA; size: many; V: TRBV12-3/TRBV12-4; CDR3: CASSLGSVEQYF; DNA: TGTGCCAGCAGTTTGGGGTCGGTCGAGCAGTACTTC
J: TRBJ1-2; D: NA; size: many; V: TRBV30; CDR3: CAWSGGEQLDFNYGYTF; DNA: TGTGCCTGGAGTGGGGGAGAACAGCTCGACTTTAACTATGGCTACACCTTC
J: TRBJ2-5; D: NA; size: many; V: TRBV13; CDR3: CASSLTQLQETQYF; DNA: TGTGCCAGCAGCTTAACGCAGTTACAAGAGACCCAGTACTTC
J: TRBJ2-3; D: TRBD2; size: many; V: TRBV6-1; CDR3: CASSELGLAPITDTQYF; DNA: TGTGCCAGCAGTGAATTGGGACTAGCTCCGATCACAGATACGCAGTATTTT
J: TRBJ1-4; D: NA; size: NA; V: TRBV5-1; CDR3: CASSLFGVDLEKLFF; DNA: TGCGCCAGCAGCTTGTTCGGGGTGGACTTGGAAAAACTGTTTTTT
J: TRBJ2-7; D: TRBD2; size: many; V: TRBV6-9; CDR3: CASSSPGGPLPYEQYF; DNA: TGTGCCAGCAGTTCCCCGGGAGGCCCCTTGCCCTACGAGCAGTACTTC
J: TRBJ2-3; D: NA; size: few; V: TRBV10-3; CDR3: CAIPGHGPDTQYF; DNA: TGTGCCATCCCCGGTCATGGGCCAGATACGCAGTATTTT
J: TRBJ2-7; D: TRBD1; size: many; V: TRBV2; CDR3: CATLTLPRDRVAHEQYF; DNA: TGTGCCACCCTTACTCTTCCCAGGGACAGGGTAGCCCACGAGCAGTACTTC
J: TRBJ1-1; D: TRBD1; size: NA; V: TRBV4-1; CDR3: CASSIRGGRTEAFF; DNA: TGCGCCAGCAGCATCAGGGGGGGGAGGACTGAAGCTTTCTTT
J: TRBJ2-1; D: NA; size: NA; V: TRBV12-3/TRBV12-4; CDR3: CASKRQGSHNEQFF; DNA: TGTGCCAGCAAGCGGCAGGGGAGCCACAATGAGCAGTTCTTC
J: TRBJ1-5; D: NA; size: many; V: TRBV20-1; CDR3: CSAREGFSQPQHF; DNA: TGCAGTGCTAGAGAGGGGTTCAGTCAGCCCCAGCATTTT